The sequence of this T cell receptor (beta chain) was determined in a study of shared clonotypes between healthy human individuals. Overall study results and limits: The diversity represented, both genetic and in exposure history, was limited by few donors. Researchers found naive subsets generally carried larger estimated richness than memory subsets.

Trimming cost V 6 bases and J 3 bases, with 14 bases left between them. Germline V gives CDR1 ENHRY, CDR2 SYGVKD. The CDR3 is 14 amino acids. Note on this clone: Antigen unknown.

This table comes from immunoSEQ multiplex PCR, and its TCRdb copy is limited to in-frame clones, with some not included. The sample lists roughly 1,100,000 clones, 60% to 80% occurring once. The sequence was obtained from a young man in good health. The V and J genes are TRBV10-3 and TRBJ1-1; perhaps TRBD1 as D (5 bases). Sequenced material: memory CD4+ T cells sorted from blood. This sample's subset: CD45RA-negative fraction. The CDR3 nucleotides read TGTGCCATCAGAAGGGGTGTAGTTGACACTGAAGCTTTCTTT. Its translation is CAIRRGVVDTEAFF.